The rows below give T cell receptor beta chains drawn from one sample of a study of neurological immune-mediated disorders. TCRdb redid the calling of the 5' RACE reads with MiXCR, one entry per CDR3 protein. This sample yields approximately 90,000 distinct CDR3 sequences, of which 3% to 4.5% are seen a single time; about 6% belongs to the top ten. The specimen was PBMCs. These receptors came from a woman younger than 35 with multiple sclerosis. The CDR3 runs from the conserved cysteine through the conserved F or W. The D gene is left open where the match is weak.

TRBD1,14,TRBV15,CATTLDRGVYEQYF
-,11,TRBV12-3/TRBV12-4,CASSLLSEAFF
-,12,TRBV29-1,CSVVITGNEQFF
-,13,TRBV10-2,CASSEPGYYEQYF
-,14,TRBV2,CASQSRSSYNEQFF
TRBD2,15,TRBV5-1,CASSLFGLAVLEQYF
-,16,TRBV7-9,CASSSNRASLGNEQFF
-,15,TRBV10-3,CAISDPGSGRETQYF
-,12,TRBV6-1,CASREGSNVLTF
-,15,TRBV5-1,CASSLGDGGVQPQHF
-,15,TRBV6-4,CASSEFTGSADTQYF
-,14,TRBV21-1,CASSKTTGAYEQYF
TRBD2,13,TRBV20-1,CSAKRGALREQYF
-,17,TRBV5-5,CASSLVIAATGRNEQFF
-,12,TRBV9,CATCVEEREQYF
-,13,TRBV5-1,CASNGGMNTEAFF
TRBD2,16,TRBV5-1,CASSPALAGGPYEQYF
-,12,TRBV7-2,CASSQDPGEQFF
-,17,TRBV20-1,CSARVPGGRANTGELFF
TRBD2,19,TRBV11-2,CASSLSVGLAGGPRDEQFF
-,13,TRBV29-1,CSVGLSGGTEQYF
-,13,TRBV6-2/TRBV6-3,CASTANGANVLTF
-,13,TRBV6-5,CASSVGNGEKLFF
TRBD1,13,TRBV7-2,CASSRDSQETQYF
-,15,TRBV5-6,CASSFWIRPLGEQFF
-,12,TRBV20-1,CSTSRSNTEAFF
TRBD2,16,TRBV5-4,CASSYGAGGIPYEQYF
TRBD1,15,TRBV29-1,CSVAPGTGTPGELFF
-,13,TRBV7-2,CASSLSTGYEQYF
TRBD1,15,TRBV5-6,CASSLKGQINTEAFF
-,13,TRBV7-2,CASSLVWGTEAFF
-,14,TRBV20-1,CSANLRAASYEQYF
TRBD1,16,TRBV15,CATSRGDRGARETQYF
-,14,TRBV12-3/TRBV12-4,CASSLGTIYNEQFF
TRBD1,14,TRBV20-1,CSAQGQGGLYGYTF
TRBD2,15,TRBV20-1,CSARDPGTIFNIQYF
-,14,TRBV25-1,CASSELNRAETQYF
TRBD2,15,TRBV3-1,CASSPTSGRTDTQYF
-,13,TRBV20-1,CSAKRGGGTEAFF
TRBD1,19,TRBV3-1,CASTLASDRGYSGANVLTF
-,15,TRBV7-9,CASSPPAPVTGELFF
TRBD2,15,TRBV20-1,CSAEAGRSFSYEQYF
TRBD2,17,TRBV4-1,CASSRGGLAVLGNEQFF
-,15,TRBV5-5,CASSPEGGSLQPQHF
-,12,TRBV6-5,CASSRAGVEQYF
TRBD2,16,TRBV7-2,CASSLSGGSSYNEQFF
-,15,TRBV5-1,CASSFLQQGRNEAFF
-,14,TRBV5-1,CASSLTRAGYEQYF
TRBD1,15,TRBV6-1,CASSLAGTGRTEAFF
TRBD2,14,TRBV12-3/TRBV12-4,CASNVAGVSNEQFF
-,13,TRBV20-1,CSARSQPWNEQFF
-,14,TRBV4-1,CASSQASGDYGYTF